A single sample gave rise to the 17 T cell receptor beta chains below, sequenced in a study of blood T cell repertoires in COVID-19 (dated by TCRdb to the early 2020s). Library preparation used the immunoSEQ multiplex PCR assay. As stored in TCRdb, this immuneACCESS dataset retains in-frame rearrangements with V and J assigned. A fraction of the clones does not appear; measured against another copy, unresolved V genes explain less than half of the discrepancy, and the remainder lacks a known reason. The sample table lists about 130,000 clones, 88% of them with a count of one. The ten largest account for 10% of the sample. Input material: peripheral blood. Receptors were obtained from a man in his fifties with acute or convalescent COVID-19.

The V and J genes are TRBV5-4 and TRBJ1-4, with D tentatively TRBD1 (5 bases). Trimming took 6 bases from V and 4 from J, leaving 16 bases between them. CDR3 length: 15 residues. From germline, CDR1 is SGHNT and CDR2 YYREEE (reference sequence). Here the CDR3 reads CASTPGGGLNEKLFF. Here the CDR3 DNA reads TGTGCCAGCACCCCCGGGGGGGGACTTAATGAAAAACTGTTTTTT.

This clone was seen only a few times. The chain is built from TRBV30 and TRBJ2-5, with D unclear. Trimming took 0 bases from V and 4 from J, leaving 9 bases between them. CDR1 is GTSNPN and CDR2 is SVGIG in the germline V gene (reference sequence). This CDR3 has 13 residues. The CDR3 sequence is CAWSVRVRETQYF. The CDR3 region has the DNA TGTGCCTGGAGTGTACGAGTCCGAGAGACCCAGTACTTC.

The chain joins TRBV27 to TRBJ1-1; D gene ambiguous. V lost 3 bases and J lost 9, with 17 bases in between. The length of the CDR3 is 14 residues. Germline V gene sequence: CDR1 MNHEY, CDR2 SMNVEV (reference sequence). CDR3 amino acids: CASSFVRSLTKAFF. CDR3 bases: TGTGCCAGCAGTTTTGTAAGGAGTCTCACGAAAGCTTTCTTT.

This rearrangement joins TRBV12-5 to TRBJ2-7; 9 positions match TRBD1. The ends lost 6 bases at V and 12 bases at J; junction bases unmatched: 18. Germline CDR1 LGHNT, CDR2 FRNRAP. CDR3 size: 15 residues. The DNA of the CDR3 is TGTGCTAGTGGCCCCCCCCGGGACAGGGAGGGACGGGGGTACTTC. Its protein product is CASGPPRDREGRGYF.

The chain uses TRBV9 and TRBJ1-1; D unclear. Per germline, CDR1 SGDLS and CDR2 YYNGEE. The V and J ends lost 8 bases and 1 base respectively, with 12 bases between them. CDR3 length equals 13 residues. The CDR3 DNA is TGTGCCAGTTCCGGAGCCACGAACACTGAAGCTTTCTTT. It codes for CASSGATNTEAFF.

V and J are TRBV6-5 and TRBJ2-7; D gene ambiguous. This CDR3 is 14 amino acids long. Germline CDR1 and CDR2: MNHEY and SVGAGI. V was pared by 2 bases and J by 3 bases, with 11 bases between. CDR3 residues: CASSYGLLSYEQYF. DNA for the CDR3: TGTGCCAGCAGTTACGGGCTCTTAAGCTACGAGCAGTACTTC.

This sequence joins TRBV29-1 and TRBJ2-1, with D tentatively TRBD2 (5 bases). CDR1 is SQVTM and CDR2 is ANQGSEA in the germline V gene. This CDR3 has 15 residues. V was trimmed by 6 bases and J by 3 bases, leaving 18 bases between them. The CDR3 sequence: CSVLVRGRNYNEQFF. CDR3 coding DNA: TGCAGCGTACTCGTCAGAGGGAGAAACTACAATGAGCAGTTCTTC.

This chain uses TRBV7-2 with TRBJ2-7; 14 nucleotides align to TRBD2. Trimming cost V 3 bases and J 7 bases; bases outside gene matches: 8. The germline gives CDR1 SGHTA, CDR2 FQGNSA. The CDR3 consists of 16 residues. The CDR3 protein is CASSFAGLAGVREQYF. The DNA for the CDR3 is TGTGCCAGCAGCTTTGCGGGACTAGCGGGAGTTCGGGAGCAGTACTTC.

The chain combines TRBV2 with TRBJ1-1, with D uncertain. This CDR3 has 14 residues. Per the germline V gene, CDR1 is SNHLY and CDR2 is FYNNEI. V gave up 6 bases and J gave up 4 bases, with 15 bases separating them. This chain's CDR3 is CASRPEKISTEAFF. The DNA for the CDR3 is TGTGCCAGCAGACCCGAAAAGATTAGCACTGAAGCTTTCTTT.

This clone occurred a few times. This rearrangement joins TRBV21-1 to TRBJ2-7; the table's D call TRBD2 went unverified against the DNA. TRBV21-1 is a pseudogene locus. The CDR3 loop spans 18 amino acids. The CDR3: CASSKPFFGSKHLYEQYF. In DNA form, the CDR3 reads TGTGCCAGCAGCAAACCCTTCTTCGGGTCCAAGCATTTGTACGAGCAGTACTTC.

CDR3 amino acids: CASTRDIGTYEQYF. The CDR3 DNA sequence: TGTGCCAGCACCCGGGACATAGGGACCTACGAGCAGTACTTC. The chain is built from TRBV5-4 and TRBJ2-7, with TRBD1 as a possible D gene (6 bases). CDR1 is SGHNT, CDR2 YYREEE, per germline (reference sequence). The V end lost 6 bases, the J end lost 2 bases, and 15 bases lay between the germline ends. The CDR3 totals 14 residues.

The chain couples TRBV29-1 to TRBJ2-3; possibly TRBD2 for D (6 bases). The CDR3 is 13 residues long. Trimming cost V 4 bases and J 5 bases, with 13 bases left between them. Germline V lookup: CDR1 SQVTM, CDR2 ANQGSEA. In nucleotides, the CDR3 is TGCAGCGTTGGACAGATGGGGGGAGATACGCAGTATTTT. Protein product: CSVGQMGGDTQYF.

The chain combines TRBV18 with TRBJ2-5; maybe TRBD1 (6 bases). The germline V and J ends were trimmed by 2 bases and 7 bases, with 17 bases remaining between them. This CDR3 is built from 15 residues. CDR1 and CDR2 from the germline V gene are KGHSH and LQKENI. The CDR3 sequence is CASSPGDIRPGTQYF. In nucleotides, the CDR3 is TGTGCCAGCTCACCAGGGGACATCCGGCCTGGGACCCAGTACTTC. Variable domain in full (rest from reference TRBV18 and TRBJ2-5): NAGVMQNPRHLVRRRGQEARLRCSPMKGHSHVYWYRQLPEEGLKFMVYLQKENIIDESGMPKERFSAEFPKEGPSILRIQQVVRGDSAAYFCASSPGDIRPGTQYFGPGTRLLVL.

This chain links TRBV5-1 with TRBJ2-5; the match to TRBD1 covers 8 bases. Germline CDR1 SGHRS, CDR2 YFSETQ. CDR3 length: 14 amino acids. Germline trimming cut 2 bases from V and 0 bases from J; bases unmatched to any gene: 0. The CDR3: CASSLQGDQETQYF. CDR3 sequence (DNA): TGCGCCAGCAGCTTACAGGGGGACCAAGAGACCCAGTACTTC.

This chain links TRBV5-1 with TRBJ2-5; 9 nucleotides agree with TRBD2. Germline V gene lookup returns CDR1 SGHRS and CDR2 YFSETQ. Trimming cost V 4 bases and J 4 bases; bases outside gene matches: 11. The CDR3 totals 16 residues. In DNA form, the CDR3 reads TGCGCCAGCAGCGTGGCCGGGACTAGCATATTAGAGACCCAGTACTTC. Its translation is CASSVAGTSILETQYF.

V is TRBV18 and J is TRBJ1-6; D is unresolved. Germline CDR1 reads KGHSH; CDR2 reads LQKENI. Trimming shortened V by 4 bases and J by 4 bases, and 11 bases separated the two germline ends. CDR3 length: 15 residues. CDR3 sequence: CASSLGSQYNSPLHF. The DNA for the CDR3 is TGTGCCAGCTCACTAGGTTCACAGTATAATTCACCCCTCCACTTT.

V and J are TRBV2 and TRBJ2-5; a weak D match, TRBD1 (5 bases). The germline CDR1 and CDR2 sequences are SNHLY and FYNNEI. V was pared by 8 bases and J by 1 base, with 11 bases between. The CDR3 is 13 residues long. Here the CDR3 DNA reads TGTGCCAGCTCATTCAGGGTCCAAGAGACCCAGTACTTC. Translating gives CASSFRVQETQYF. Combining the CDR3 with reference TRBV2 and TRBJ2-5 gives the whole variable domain EPEVTQTPSHQVTQMGQEVILRCVPISNHLYFYWYRQILGQKVEFLVSFYNNEISEKSEIFDDQFSVERPDGSNFTLKIRSTKLEDSAMYFCASSFRVQETQYFGPGTRLLVL.